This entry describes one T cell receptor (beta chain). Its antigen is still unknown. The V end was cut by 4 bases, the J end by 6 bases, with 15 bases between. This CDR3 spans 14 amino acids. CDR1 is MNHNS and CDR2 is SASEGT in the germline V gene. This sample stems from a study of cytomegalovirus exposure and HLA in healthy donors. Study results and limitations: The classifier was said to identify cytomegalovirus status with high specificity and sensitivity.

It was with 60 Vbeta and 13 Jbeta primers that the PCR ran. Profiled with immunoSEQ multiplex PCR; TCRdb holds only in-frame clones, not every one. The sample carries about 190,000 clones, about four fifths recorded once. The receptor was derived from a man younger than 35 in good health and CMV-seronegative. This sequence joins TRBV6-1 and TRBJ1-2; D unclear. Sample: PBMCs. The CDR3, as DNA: TGTGCCAGCAGTGTCACTCTTACGGGAGATGGCTACACCTTC. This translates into CASSVTLTGDGYTF.